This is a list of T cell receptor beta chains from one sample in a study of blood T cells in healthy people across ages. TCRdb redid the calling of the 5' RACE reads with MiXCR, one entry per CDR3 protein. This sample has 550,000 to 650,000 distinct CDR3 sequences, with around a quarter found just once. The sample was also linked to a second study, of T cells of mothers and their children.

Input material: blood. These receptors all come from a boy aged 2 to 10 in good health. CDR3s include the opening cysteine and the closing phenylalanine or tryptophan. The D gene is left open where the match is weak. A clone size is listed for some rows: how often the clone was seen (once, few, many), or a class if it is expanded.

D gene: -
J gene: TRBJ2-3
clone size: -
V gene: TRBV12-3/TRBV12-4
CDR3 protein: CASSSRRSTDTQYF
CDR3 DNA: TGTGCCAGCAGTTCCCGTCGGAGCACAGATACGCAGTATTTT

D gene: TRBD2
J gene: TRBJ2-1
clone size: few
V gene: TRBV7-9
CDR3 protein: CASSLIGTTNEQFF
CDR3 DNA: TGTGCCAGCAGCCTTATCGGGACTACAAATGAGCAGTTCTTC

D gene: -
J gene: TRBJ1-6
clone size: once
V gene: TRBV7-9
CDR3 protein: CASSPGISPLHF
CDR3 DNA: TGTGCCAGCAGCCCGGGGATTTCACCCCTCCACTTT

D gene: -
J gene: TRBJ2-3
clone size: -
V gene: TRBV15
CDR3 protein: CATSRDLLPELPSTDTQYF
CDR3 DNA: TGTGCCACCAGCAGAGATCTTCTTCCGGAACTCCCCAGCACAGATACGCAGTATTTT

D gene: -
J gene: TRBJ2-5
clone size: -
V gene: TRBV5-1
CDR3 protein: CASSSDLSQETQYF
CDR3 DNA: TGCGCCAGCAGCTCCGACTTATCACAAGAGACCCAGTACTTC

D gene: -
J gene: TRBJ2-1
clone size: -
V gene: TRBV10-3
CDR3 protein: CAISGTSSYNEQFF
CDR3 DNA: TGTGCCATCAGTGGGACCAGCTCCTACAATGAGCAGTTCTTC

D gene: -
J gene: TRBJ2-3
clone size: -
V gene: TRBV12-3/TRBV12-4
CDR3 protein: CASSLLGGRTDTQYF
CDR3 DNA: TGTGCCAGCAGTTTGCTGGGGGGCCGCACAGATACGCAGTATTTT

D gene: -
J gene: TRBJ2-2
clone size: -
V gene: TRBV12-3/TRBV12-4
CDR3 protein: CASSLRRGTGELFF
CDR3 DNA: TGTGCCAGTAGCCTCAGGAGGGGCACCGGGGAGCTGTTTTTT

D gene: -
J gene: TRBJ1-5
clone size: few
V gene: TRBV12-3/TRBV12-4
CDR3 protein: CASSLRATDQPQHF
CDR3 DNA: TGTGCCAGCAGCCTGAGGGCCACCGATCAGCCCCAGCATTTT

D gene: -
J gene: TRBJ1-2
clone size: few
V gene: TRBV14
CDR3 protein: CASSQGTNYGYTF
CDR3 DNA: TGTGCCAGCAGCCAAGGCACGAACTATGGCTACACCTTC

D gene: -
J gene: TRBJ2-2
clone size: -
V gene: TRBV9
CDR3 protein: CASSERRRPGELFF
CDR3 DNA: TGTGCCAGCAGCGAGCGGCGCAGGCCCGGGGAGCTGTTTTTT

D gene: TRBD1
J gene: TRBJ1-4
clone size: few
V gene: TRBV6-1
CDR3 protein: CASSDRGVGTNEKLFF
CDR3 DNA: TGTGCCAGCAGCGACAGGGGCGTGGGAACTAATGAAAAACTGTTTTTT

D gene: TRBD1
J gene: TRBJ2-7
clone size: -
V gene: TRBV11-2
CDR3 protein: CATRSDREIYEQYF
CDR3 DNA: TGTGCCACCAGATCGGACAGGGAGATCTACGAGCAGTACTTC

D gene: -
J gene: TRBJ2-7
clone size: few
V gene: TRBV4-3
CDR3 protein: CASSQDSGSYEQYF
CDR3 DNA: TGCGCCAGCAGCCAAGATTCGGGGTCCTACGAGCAGTACTTC

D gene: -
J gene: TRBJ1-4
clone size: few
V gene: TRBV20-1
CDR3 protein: CSARDQENEKLFF
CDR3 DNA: TGCAGTGCTAGGGACCAGGAGAATGAAAAACTGTTTTTT

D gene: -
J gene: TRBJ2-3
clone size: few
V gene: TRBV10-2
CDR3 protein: CASSGSNLNTQYF
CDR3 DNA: TGCGCCAGCAGTGGTTCTAACCTGAATACGCAGTATTTT

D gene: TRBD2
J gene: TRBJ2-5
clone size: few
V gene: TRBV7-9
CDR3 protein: CASRVAGGEETQYF
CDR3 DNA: TGTGCCAGCAGGGTAGCGGGAGGGGAAGAGACCCAGTACTTC

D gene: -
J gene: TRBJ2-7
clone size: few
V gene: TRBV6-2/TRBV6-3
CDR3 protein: CASTEYYNSYEQYF
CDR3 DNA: TGTGCCTCAACCGAGTACTACAACTCCTACGAGCAGTACTTC

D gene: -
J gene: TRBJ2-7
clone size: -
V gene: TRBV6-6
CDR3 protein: CASMSPRGAGAGEQYF
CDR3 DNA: TGTGCCAGCATGAGTCCAAGAGGGGCCGGGGCCGGCGAGCAGTACTTC

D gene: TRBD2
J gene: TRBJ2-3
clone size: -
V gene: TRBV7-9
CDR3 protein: CASSKTSGVRDTQYF
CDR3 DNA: TGTGCCAGCAGCAAGACTAGCGGGGTGAGGGATACGCAGTATTTT

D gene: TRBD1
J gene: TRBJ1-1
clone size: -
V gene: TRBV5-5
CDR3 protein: CASSATGTVNTEAFF
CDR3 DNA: TGTGCCAGCAGCGCTACCGGGACAGTGAACACTGAAGCTTTCTTT

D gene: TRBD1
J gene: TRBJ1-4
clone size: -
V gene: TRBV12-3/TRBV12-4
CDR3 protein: CASTWDRGGEKLFF
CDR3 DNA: TGTGCCAGCACCTGGGACAGGGGGGGCGAAAAACTGTTTTTT

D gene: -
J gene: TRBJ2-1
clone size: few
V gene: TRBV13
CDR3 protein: CASSTSRNEQFF
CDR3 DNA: TGTGCCAGCAGCACAAGTCGCAATGAGCAGTTCTTC

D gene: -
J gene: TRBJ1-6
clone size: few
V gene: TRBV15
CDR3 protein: CATSRDRKGGSPLHF
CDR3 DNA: TGTGCCACCAGCAGAGATAGGAAGGGTGGTTCACCCCTCCACTTT

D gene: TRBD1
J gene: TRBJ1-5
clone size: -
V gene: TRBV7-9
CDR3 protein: CASSLWDRVPSNQPQHF
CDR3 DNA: TGTGCCAGCAGCTTATGGGACAGGGTCCCTAGCAATCAGCCCCAGCATTTT

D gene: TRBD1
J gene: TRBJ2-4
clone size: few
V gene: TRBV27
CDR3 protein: CASSALSGTGPQNIQYF
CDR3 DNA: TGTGCCAGCAGTGCTCTCTCCGGGACAGGGCCCCAAAACATTCAGTACTTC

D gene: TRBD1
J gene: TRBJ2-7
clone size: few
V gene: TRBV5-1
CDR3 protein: CASSLGDSGGYEQYF
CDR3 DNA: TGCGCCAGCAGCTTGGGGGACAGTGGGGGTTACGAGCAGTACTTC

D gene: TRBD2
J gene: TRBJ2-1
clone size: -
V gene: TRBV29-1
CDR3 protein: CSVEPSSGSANEQFF
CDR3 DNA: TGCAGTGTTGAACCCTCCAGCGGGAGTGCGAATGAGCAGTTCTTC

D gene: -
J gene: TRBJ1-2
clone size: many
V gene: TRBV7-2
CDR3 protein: CASTPTQANYGYTF
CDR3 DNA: TGTGCCAGCACCCCTACCCAAGCTAACTATGGCTACACCTTC

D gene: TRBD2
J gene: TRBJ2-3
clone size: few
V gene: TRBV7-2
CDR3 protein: CASSLRLAVASTDTQYF
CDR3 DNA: TGTGCCAGCAGCTTAAGGCTAGCGGTTGCTAGCACAGATACGCAGTATTTT

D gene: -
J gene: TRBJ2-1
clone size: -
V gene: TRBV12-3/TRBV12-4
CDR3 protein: CASNAGFHEQFF
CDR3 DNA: TGTGCCAGCAACGCTGGGTTTCATGAGCAGTTCTTC

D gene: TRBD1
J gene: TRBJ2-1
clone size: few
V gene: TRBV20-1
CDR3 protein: CSARGLIRTGGIYNEQFF
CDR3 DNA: TGCAGTGCTAGAGGCTTGATCCGGACAGGGGGAATCTACAATGAGCAGTTCTTC

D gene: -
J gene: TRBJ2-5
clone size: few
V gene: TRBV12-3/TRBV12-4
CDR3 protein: CASSLDRTETQYF
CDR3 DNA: TGTGCCAGCAGTTTAGACCGGACGGAGACCCAGTACTTC

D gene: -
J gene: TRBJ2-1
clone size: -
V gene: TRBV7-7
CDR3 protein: CASSPGLYSEQFF
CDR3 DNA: TGTGCCAGCAGCCCGGGACTTTACAGTGAGCAGTTCTTC

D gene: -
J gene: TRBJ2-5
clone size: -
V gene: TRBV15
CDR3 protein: CATSRDIIRGPRETQYF
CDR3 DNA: TGTGCCACCAGCAGAGATATTATACGGGGGCCACGAGAGACCCAGTACTTC

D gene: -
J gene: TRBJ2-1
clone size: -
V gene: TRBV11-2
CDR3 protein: CASSSTIAMGDEQFF
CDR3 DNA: TGTGCCAGCAGCTCGACTATCGCCATGGGGGATGAGCAGTTCTTC

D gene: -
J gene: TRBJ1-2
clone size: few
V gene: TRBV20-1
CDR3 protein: CSARTPADRNYGYTF
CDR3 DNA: TGCAGTGCTAGGACCCCGGCCGACAGAAACTATGGCTACACCTTC

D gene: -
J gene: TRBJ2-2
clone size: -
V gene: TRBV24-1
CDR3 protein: CATSDTGYTGELFF
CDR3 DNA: TGTGCCACCAGTGATACAGGATACACCGGGGAGCTGTTTTTT

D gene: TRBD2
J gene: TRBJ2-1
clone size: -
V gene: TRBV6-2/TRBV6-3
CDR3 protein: CASAGDSWYNEQFF
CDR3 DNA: TGTGCCAGCGCGGGGGACTCATGGTACAATGAGCAGTTCTTC

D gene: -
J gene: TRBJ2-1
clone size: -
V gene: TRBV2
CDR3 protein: CASSGAVAGNEQFF
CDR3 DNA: TGTGCCAGCAGTGGAGCGGTGGCAGGGAATGAGCAGTTCTTC

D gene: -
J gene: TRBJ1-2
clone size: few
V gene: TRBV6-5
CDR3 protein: CASSFRSSGLNYGYTF
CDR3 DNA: TGTGCCAGCAGTTTCCGTAGCTCAGGACTGAACTATGGCTACACCTTC

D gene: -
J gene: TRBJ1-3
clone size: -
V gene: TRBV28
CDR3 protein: CASSFGARRGRTSGNTIYF
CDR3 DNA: TGTGCCAGCAGTTTTGGCGCCCGCAGGGGCAGAACCTCTGGAAACACCATATATTTT

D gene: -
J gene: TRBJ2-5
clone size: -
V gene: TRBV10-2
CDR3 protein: CASSESVTPTGTQYF
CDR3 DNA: TGCGCCAGCAGTGAGTCAGTAACCCCCACGGGGACCCAGTACTTC

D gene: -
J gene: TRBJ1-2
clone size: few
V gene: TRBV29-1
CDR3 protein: CSVEDRFGGYTF
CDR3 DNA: TGCAGCGTTGAAGATCGATTTGGGGGCTACACCTTC

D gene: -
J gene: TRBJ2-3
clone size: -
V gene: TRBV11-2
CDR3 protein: CASSRDWGQVHTQYF
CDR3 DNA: TGTGCCAGCAGCCGGGATTGGGGGCAAGTTCATACGCAGTATTTT

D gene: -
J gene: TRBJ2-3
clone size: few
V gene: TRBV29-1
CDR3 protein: CSVGGRSTDTQYF
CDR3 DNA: TGCAGCGTTGGGGGCCGTAGCACAGATACGCAGTATTTT

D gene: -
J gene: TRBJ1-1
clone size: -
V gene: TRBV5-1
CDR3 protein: CASSLAGREAAEAFF
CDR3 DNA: TGCGCCAGCAGCTTGGCCGGGCGGGAGGCGGCTGAAGCTTTCTTT

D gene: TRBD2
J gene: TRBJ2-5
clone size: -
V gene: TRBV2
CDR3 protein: CASSEWTSGETQYF
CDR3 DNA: TGTGCCAGCAGTGAATGGACTAGCGGGGAGACCCAGTACTTC

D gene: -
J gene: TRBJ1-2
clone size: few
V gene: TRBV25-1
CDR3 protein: CASSEEFSDGYTF
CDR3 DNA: TGTGCCAGCAGTGAAGAATTCTCCGATGGCTACACCTTC

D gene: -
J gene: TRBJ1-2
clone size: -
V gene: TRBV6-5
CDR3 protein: CASSYEVRSNGYTF
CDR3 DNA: TGTGCCAGCAGTTACGAGGTCAGGAGCAATGGCTACACCTTC